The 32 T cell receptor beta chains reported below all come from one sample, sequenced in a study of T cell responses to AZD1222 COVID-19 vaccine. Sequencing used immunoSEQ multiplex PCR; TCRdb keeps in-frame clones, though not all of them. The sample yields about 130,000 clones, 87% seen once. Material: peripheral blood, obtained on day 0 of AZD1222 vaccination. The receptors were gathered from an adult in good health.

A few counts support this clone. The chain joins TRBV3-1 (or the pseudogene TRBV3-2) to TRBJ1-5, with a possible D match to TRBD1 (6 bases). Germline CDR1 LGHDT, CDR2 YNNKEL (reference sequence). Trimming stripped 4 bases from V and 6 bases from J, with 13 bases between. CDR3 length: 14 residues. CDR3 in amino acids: CASSPPGVSQPQHF. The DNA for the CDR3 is TGTGCCAGCAGCCCGCCAGGGGTAAGTCAGCCCCAGCATTTT.

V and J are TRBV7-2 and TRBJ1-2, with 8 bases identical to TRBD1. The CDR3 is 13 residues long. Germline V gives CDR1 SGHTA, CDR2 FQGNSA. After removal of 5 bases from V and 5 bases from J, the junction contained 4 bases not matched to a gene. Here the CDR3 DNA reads TGTGCCAGCAGCGATCGACAGGGGTATGGCTACACCTTC. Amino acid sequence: CASSDRQGYGYTF.

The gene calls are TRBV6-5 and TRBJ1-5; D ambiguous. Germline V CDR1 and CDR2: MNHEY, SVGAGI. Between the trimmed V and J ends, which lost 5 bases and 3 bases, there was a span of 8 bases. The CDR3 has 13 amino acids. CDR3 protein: CASSIQYNQPQHF. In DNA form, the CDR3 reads TGTGCCAGCAGTATACAATACAATCAGCCCCAGCATTTT.

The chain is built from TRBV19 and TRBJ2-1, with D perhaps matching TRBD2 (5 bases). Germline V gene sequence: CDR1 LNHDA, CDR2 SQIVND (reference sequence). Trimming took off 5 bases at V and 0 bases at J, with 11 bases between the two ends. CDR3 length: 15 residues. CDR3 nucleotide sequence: TGTGCCAGTAGTTACGGAGGCTCCTCCTACAATGAGCAGTTCTTC. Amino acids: CASSYGGSSYNEQFF.

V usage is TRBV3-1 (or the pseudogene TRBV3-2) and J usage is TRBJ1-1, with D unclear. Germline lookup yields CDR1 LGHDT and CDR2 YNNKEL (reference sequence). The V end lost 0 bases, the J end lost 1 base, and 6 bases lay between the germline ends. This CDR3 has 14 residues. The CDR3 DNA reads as TGTGCCAGCAGCCAAGAAAGGAAGAACACTGAAGCTTTCTTT. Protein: CASSQERKNTEAFF.

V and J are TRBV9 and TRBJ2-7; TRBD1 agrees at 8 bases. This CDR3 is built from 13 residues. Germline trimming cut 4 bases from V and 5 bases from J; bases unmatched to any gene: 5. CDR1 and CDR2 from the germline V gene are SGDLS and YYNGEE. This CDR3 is CASSQGAYDEQYF. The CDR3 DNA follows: TGTGCCAGCAGCCAGGGGGCTTACGACGAGCAGTACTTC.

The DNA of the CDR3 is TGTGCCAGCAGCCCCCATAACCCGGGACAGGGGATCTACTATGGCTACACCTTC. It translates to CASSPHNPGQGIYYGYTF. This sequence joins TRBV21-1 and TRBJ1-2; TRBD1 is the table's D call, not checked against the DNA. TRBV21-1 is annotated as a pseudogene. The CDR3 totals 18 residues.

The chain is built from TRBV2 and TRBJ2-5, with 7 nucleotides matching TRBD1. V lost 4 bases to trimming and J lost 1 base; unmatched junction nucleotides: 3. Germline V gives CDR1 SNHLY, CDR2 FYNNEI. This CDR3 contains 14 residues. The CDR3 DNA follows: TGTGCCAGCAGTGCGGGACAGTCCCAAGAGACCCAGTACTTC. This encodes CASSAGQSQETQYF.

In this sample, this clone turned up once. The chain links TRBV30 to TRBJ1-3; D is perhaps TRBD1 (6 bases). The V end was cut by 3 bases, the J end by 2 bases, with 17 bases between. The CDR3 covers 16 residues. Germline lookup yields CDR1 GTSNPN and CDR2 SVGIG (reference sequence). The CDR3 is CAWSLIGGFPGNTIYF. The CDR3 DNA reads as TGTGCCTGGAGCCTCATAGGGGGATTTCCTGGAAACACCATATATTTT. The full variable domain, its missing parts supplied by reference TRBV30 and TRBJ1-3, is SQTIHQWPATLVQPVGSPLSLECTVEGTSNPNLYWYRQAAGRGLQLLFYSVGIGQISSEVPQNLSASRPQDRQFILSSKKLLLSDSGFYLCAWSLIGGFPGNTIYFGEGSWLTVV.

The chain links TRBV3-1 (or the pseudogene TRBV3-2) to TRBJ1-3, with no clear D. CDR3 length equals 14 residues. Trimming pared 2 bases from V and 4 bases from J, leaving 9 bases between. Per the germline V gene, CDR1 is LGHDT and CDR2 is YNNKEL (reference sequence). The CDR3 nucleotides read TGTGCCAGCAGCCAACTCACCCAAGGAAACACCATATATTTT. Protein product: CASSQLTQGNTIYF.

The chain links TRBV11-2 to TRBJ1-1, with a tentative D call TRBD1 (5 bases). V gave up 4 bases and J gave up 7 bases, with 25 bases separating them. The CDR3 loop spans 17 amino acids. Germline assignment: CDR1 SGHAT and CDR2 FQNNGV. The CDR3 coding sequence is TGTGCCAGCAGCTGGCCGGGGGGAGAGATACTGGACCATGAAGCTTTCTTT. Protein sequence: CASSWPGGEILDHEAFF.

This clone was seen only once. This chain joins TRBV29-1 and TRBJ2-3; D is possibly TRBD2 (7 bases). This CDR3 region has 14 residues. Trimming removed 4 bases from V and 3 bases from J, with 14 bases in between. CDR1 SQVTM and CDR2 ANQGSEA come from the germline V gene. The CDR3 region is CSVARGRETDTQYF. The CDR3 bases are TGCAGCGTTGCGCGGGGGCGGGAGACAGATACGCAGTATTTT.

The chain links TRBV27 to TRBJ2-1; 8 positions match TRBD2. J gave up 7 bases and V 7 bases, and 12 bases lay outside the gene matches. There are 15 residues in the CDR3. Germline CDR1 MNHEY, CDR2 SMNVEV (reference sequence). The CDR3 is CASKAGAPSWNEQFF. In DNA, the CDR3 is TGTGCCAGCAAAGCGGGGGCCCCATCATGGAATGAGCAGTTCTTC.

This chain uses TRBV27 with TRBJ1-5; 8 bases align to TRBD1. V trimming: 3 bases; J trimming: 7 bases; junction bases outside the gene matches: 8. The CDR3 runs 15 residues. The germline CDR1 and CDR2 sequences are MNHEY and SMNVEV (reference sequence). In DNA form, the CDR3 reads TGTGCCAGCAGTTTCCAGGGGGCGCTTAAGCAGCCCCAGCATTTT. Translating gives CASSFQGALKQPQHF.

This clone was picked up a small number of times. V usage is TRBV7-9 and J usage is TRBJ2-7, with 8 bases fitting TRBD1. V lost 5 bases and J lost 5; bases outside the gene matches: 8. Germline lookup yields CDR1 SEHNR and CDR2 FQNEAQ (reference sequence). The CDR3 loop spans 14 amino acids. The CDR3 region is CASSGGQARHEQYF. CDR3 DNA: TGTGCCAGCAGCGGGGGACAGGCTCGCCACGAGCAGTACTTC. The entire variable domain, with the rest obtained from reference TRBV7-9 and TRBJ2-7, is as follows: DTGVSQNPRHKITKRGQNVTFRCDPISEHNRLYWYRQTLGQGPEFLTYFQNEAQLEKSRLLSDRFSAERPKGSFSTLEIQRTEQGDSAMYLCASSGGQARHEQYFGPGTRLTVT.

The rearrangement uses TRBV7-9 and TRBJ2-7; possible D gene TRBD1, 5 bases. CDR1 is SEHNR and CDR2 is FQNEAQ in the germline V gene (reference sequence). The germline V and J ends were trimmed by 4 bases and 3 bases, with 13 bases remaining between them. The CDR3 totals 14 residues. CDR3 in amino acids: CASSSQGGLYEQYF. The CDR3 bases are TGTGCCAGCAGCTCCCAGGGCGGCCTCTACGAGCAGTACTTC. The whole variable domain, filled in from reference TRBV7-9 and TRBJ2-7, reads DTGVSQNPRHKITKRGQNVTFRCDPISEHNRLYWYRQTLGQGPEFLTYFQNEAQLEKSRLLSDRFSAERPKGSFSTLEIQRTEQGDSAMYLCASSSQGGLYEQYFGPGTRLTVT.

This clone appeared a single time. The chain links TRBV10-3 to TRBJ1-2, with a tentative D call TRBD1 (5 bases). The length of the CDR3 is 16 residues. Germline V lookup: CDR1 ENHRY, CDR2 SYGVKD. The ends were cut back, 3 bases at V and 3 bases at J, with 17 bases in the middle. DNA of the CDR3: TGTGCCATCAGTGATGGGTTTGGGGGGAAGGACTATGGCTACACCTTC. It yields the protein CAISDGFGGKDYGYTF.

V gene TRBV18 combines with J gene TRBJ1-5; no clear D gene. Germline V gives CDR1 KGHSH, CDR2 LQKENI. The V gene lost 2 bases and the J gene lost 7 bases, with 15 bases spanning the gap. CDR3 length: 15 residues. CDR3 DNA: TGTGCCAGCTCACCAGAAGCCGAATCGAACCAGCCCCAGCATTTT. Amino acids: CASSPEAESNQPQHF. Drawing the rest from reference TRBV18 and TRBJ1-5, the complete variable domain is NAGVMQNPRHLVRRRGQEARLRCSPMKGHSHVYWYRQLPEEGLKFMVYLQKENIIDESGMPKERFSAEFPKEGPSILRIQQVVRGDSAAYFCASSPEAESNQPQHFGDGTRLSIL.

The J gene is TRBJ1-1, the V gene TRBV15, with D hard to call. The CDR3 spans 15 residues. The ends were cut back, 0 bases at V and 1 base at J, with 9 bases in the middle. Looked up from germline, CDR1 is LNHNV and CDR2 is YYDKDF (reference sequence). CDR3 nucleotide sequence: TGTGCCACCAGCAGAGATTGGGGATCGAACACTGAAGCTTTCTTT. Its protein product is CATSRDWGSNTEAFF.

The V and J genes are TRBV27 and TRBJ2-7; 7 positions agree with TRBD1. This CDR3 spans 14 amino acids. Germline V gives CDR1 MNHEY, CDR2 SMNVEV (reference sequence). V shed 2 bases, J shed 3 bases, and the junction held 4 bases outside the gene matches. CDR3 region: CASSLRGTVYEQYF. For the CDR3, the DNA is TGTGCCAGCAGTTTAAGGGGGACAGTCTACGAGCAGTACTTC.

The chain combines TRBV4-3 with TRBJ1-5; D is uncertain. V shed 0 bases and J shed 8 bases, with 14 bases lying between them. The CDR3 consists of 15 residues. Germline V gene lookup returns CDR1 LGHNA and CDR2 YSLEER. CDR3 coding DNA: TGCGCCAGCAGCCAAGATCGGCGGACGTCGGAGCCCCAGCATTTT. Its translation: CASSQDRRTSEPQHF.

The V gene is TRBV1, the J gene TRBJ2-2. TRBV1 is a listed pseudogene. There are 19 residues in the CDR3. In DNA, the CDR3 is TGCACCAGCAGCCAAGGTGGGTTGTATCGGATTGAAGGTACCGGGGAGCTGTTTTTT. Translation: CTSSQGGLYRIEGTGELFF.

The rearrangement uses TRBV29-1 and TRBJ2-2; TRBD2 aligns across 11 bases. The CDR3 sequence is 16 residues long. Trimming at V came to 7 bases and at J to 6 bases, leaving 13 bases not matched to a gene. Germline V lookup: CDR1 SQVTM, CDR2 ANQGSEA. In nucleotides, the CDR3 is TGCAGCGCCCCAACTGTAGCGGGGGGGCCGGCCGGGGAGCTGTTTTTT. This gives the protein CSAPTVAGGPAGELFF.

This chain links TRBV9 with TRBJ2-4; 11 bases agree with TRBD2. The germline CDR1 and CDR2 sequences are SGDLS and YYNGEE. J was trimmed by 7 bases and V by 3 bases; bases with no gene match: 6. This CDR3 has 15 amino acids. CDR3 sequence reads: CASSAGLAESNIQYF. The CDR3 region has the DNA TGTGCCAGCAGCGCGGGACTAGCGGAGAGTAACATTCAGTACTTC.

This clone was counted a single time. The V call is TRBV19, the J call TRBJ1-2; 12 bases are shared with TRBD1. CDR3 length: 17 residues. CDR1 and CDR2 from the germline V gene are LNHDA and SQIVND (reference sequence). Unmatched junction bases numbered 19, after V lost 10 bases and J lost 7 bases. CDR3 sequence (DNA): TGTGCCACCCAAACAGACGGGACAGGGGGCCAACGGAGTGGCTACACCTTC. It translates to CATQTDGTGGQRSGYTF.

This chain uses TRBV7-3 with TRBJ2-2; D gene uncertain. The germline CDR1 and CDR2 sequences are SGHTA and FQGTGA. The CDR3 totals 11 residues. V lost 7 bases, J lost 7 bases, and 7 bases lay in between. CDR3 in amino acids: CASTAGGELFF. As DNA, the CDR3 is TGTGCCAGCACCGCCGGCGGGGAGCTGTTTTTT. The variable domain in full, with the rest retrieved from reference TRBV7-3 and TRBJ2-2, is GAGVSQTPSNKVTEKGKYVELRCDPISGHTALYWYRQSLGQGPEFLIYFQGTGAADDSGLPNDRFFAVRPEGSVSTLKIQRTERGDSAVYLCASTAGGELFFGEGSRLTVL.

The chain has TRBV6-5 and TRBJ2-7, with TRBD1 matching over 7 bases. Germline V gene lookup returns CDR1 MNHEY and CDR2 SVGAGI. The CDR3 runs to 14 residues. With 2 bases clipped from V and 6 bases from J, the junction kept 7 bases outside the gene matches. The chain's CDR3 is CASSYVGRGSEQYF. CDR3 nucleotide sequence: TGTGCCAGCAGTTACGTTGGCAGGGGGAGCGAGCAGTACTTC.

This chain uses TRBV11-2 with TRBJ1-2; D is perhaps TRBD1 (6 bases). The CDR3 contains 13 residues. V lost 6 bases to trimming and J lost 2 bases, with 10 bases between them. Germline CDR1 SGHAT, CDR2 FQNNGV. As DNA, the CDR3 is TGTGCCAGCAGTTACACAGGGAACTATGGCTACACCTTC. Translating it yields CASSYTGNYGYTF.

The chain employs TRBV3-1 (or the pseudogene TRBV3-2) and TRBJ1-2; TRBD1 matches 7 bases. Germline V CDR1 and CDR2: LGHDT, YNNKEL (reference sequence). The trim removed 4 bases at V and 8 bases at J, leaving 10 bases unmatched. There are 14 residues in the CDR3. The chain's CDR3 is CASSPQNRGIGYTF. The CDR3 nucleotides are TGTGCCAGCAGCCCCCAAAACAGGGGAATAGGCTACACCTTC.

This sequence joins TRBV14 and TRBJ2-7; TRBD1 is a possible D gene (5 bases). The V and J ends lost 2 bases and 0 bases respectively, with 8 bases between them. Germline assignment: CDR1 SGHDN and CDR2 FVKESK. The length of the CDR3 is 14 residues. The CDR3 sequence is CASSQPGYSYEQYF. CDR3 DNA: TGTGCCAGCAGCCAACCAGGGTACTCCTACGAGCAGTACTTC.

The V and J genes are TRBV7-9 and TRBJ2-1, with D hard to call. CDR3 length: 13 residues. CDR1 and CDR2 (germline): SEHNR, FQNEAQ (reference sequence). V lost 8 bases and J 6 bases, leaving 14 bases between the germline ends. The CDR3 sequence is CASSSPRRNEQFF. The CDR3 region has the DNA TGTGCCAGCTCCTCCCCCCGGCGCAATGAGCAGTTCTTC.

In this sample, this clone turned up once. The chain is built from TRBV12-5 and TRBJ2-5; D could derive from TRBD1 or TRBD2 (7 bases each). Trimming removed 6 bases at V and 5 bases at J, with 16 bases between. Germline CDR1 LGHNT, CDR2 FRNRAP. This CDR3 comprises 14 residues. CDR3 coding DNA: TGTGCTAGTGGCCAGGGGGGGGTTACGGAGACCCAGTACTTC. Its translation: CASGQGGVTETQYF.